These 5 T cell receptor beta chains were sequenced from one sample in a study of T cells in Graves' hyperthyroidism and ophthalmopathy. Amplified TCR beta CDR3 regions came from RNA transcripts. HTBI primers were used for first-round RT-PCR of the TCR CDR3. TCRdb re-analysed the multiplex PCR reads in MiXCR, keeping a single row per CDR3 protein. This table holds more than 500,000 distinct CDR3 sequences, around 15% found once. The sample comprised blood. Source of these receptors: a woman between 35 and 50 years old with Graves' ophthalmopathy.

This clonotype occurred many times. The chain couples TRBV6-2 or TRBV6-3 to TRBJ1-3; unclear D gene. Germline V CDR1 and CDR2: MNHEY, SVGEGT. V was pared by 7 bases and J by 1 base, with 14 bases between. The CDR3 sequence is 15 residues long. The CDR3 is CASTVRERSGNTIYF. For the CDR3, the DNA is TGTGCCAGCACGGTGCGCGAGAGATCTGGAAACACCATATATTTT.

V and J are TRBV6-2 or TRBV6-3 and TRBJ2-4, with 10 bases matching TRBD2. Germline CDR1 reads MNHEY; CDR2 reads SVGEGT. The CDR3 is 14 residues long. The trim removed 2 bases at V and 10 bases at J, leaving 5 bases unmatched. CDR3 DNA: TGTGCCAGCAGTTACGGGCTAGCGGGAGTGATTCAGTACTTC. It translates to CASSYGLAGVIQYF.

On this clonotype: Possible read error: a much larger clone is one base away. The genes are TRBV30 and TRBJ1-2; 7 bases map to TRBD1. The germline V gene has CDR1 GTSNPN and CDR2 SVGIG (reference sequence). With V trimmed by 0 bases and J by 8 bases, 9 bases remained unmatched. The CDR3 runs 14 residues. CDR3 sequence reads: CAWSVTTGTSGYTF. Here the CDR3 DNA reads TGTGCCTGGAGTGTAACGACAGGGACGAGCGGCTACACCTTC. The whole variable domain, remainder taken from reference TRBV30 and TRBJ1-2, is SQTIHQWPATLVQPVGSPLSLECTVEGTSNPNLYWYRQAAGRGLQLLFYSVGIGQISSEVPQNLSASRPQDRQFILSSKKLLLSDSGFYLCAWSVTTGTSGYTFGSGTRLTVV.

This clonotype was counted many times. CDR3 protein: CASSLASLDNQPQHF. The CDR3 DNA reads TGTGCCAGCAGCTTAGCTAGTCTGGACAATCAGCCCCAGCATTTT. The chain links TRBV7-8 to TRBJ1-5, with unresolved D. The CDR3 is 15 residues long. V was clipped by 0 bases and J by 3 bases, with 9 bases between them. Germline CDR1 reads SGHVS; CDR2 reads FQNEAQ.

V gene TRBV30 combines with J gene TRBJ2-7, with 8 bases aligning to TRBD1. The ends lost 0 bases at V and 4 bases at J; junction bases unmatched: 5. Germline V gene data show CDR1 as GTSNPN and CDR2 as SVGIG (reference sequence). The CDR3 spans 14 residues. The CDR3 protein is CAWSVGTGRYEQYF. The CDR3 coding sequence is TGTGCCTGGAGTGTTGGGACAGGAAGGTACGAGCAGTACTTC.